This is a list of T cell receptor beta chains from one sample in a study of blood T cell repertoires in COVID-19. Sequencing used immunoSEQ multiplex PCR; TCRdb keeps in-frame clones, though not all of them. The table lists some 130,000 clones, roughly four fifths of them singletons. Sequences were obtained from PBMCs or T cells enriched from blood (not recorded which). Receptor source: a young man who had recovered from COVID-19. The CDR3 runs from the conserved cysteine through the conserved F or W. Fields, in order: V gene, D gene, clone size, J gene, CDR3 protein, CDR3 DNA. D genes are given only for firm matches. A row's size may be missing; if present it is once, few, many or a size class.

V gene: TRBV15; D gene: -; clone size: -; J gene: TRBJ1-4; CDR3 protein: CATSRDFQGGVGEKLFF; CDR3 DNA: TGTGCCACCAGCAGAGATTTTCAGGGCGGCGTCGGTGAAAAACTGTTTTTT
V gene: TRBV7-9; D gene: TRBD1; clone size: many; J gene: TRBJ2-7; CDR3 protein: CASSLGRQGLGYEQYF; CDR3 DNA: TGTGCCAGCAGCTTAGGCCGACAGGGTCTTGGGTACGAGCAGTACTTC
V gene: TRBV3-1/TRBV3-2; D gene: TRBD1; clone size: -; J gene: TRBJ2-5; CDR3 protein: CASRQGVVETQYF; CDR3 DNA: TGTGCCAGCAGGCAGGGGGTGGTAGAGACCCAGTACTTC
V gene: TRBV11-2; D gene: -; clone size: -; J gene: TRBJ2-7; CDR3 protein: CASSLEGIRLATYEQYF; CDR3 DNA: TGTGCCAGCAGCTTAGAGGGGATTCGGCTAGCGACATACGAGCAGTACTTC
V gene: TRBV2; D gene: TRBD1; clone size: -; J gene: TRBJ1-3; CDR3 protein: CASSEAQGGGRNTIYF; CDR3 DNA: TGTGCCAGCAGTGAAGCGCAAGGGGGCGGCAGAAACACCATATATTTT
V gene: TRBV19; D gene: TRBD1; clone size: -; J gene: TRBJ2-1; CDR3 protein: CASSISDRVGEQFF; CDR3 DNA: TGTGCCAGTAGTATCTCGGACAGGGTTGGTGAGCAGTTCTTC
V gene: TRBV27; D gene: TRBD1; clone size: -; J gene: TRBJ2-3; CDR3 protein: CASSLTGGPTDTQYF; CDR3 DNA: TGTGCCAGCAGTCTTACAGGGGGTCCCACAGATACGCAGTATTTT
V gene: TRBV13; D gene: -; clone size: -; J gene: TRBJ1-1; CDR3 protein: CASSLIRGNTEAFF; CDR3 DNA: TGTGCCAGCAGCTTAATCAGGGGGAACACTGAAGCTTTCTTT
V gene: TRBV6-6; D gene: TRBD2; clone size: few; J gene: TRBJ2-7; CDR3 protein: CASSLGEGDEQYF; CDR3 DNA: TGTGCCAGCAGTTTAGGGGAGGGTGACGAGCAGTACTTC
V gene: TRBV5-1; D gene: TRBD1; clone size: -; J gene: TRBJ1-3; CDR3 protein: CASSPGAGGAYTIYF; CDR3 DNA: TGCGCCAGCAGCCCGGGGGCAGGGGGCGCATACACCATATATTTT
V gene: TRBV25-1; D gene: -; clone size: -; J gene: TRBJ2-7; CDR3 protein: CASSEFLGRECDEQYF; CDR3 DNA: TGTGCCAGCAGTGAATTCTTGGGCCGGGAGTGTGACGAGCAGTACTTC
V gene: TRBV7-3; D gene: -; clone size: -; J gene: TRBJ2-1; CDR3 protein: CASSLAGGLPKGEQFF; CDR3 DNA: TGTGCCAGCAGCTTAGCCGGGGGACTGCCGAAAGGTGAGCAGTTCTTC
V gene: TRBV4-1; D gene: TRBD2; clone size: -; J gene: TRBJ2-1; CDR3 protein: CASSQVRGGGEQFF; CDR3 DNA: TGCGCCAGCAGCCAAGTTCGCGGGGGTGGTGAGCAGTTCTTC
V gene: TRBV2; D gene: -; clone size: -; J gene: TRBJ1-4; CDR3 protein: CASSDLLGTRGEKLFF; CDR3 DNA: TGTGCCAGCAGTGATCTACTAGGGACTCGAGGTGAAAAACTGTTTTTT
V gene: TRBV4-1; D gene: -; clone size: few; J gene: TRBJ1-2; CDR3 protein: CASSQVLDFGYTF; CDR3 DNA: TGCGCCAGCAGCCAAGTACTGGACTTTGGCTACACCTTC
V gene: TRBV20-1; D gene: -; clone size: -; J gene: TRBJ1-4; CDR3 protein: CSAIQGEKLFF; CDR3 DNA: TGCAGTGCTATACAGGGTGAAAAACTGTTTTTT
V gene: TRBV19; D gene: -; clone size: -; J gene: TRBJ1-1; CDR3 protein: CASSRTVTEAFF; CDR3 DNA: TGTGCCAGTTCTCGGACAGTCACTGAAGCTTTCTTT
V gene: TRBV4-2; D gene: TRBD1; clone size: few; J gene: TRBJ1-1; CDR3 protein: CASSPGQGPNTEAFF; CDR3 DNA: TGTGCCAGCAGCCCCGGACAGGGGCCGAACACTGAAGCTTTCTTT
V gene: TRBV2; D gene: TRBD1; clone size: -; J gene: TRBJ1-5; CDR3 protein: CASSSTGGGQPQHF; CDR3 DNA: TGTGCCAGCAGTAGTACAGGGGGCGGGCAGCCCCAGCATTTT
V gene: TRBV19; D gene: TRBD1; clone size: -; J gene: TRBJ2-7; CDR3 protein: CASSIGRDRSHEQYF; CDR3 DNA: TGTGCCAGTAGTATAGGACGGGACAGGTCCCACGAGCAGTACTTC
V gene: TRBV7-3; D gene: TRBD2; clone size: -; J gene: TRBJ2-1; CDR3 protein: CASSAGGGTNEQFF; CDR3 DNA: TGTGCCAGCAGTGCGGGAGGTGGGACGAATGAGCAGTTCTTC
V gene: TRBV25-1; D gene: TRBD1; clone size: -; J gene: TRBJ1-4; CDR3 protein: CASRGQGGEKLFF; CDR3 DNA: TGTGCCAGCCGCGGACAGGGTGGGGAAAAACTGTTTTTT
V gene: TRBV27; D gene: -; clone size: -; J gene: TRBJ1-2; CDR3 protein: CASSQGRKDGYTF; CDR3 DNA: TGTGCCAGCAGTCAGGGTAGGAAAGATGGCTACACCTTC
V gene: TRBV7-9; D gene: -; clone size: few; J gene: TRBJ1-2; CDR3 protein: CASSLGGAYGYTF; CDR3 DNA: TGTGCCAGCAGCTTGGGGGGGGCCTATGGCTACACCTTC
V gene: TRBV11-1; D gene: TRBD2; clone size: -; J gene: TRBJ2-1; CDR3 protein: CASSRLADNEQFF; CDR3 DNA: TGTGCCAGCAGCCGCCTAGCGGACAATGAGCAGTTCTTC
V gene: TRBV5-4; D gene: TRBD1; clone size: -; J gene: TRBJ1-2; CDR3 protein: CASSPGQGGYGYTF; CDR3 DNA: TGTGCCAGCAGCCCTGGACAGGGAGGCTATGGCTACACCTTC
V gene: TRBV10-3; D gene: TRBD1; clone size: few; J gene: TRBJ2-5; CDR3 protein: CAISLTGGETQYF; CDR3 DNA: TGTGCCATCAGTCTTACAGGGGGGGAGACCCAGTACTTC
V gene: TRBV19; D gene: TRBD2; clone size: -; J gene: TRBJ2-5; CDR3 protein: CASSVRGLAGGRETQYF; CDR3 DNA: TGTGCCAGTAGTGTCCGGGGACTAGCGGGGGGAAGAGAGACCCAGTACTTC
V gene: TRBV5-4; D gene: -; clone size: -; J gene: TRBJ2-5; CDR3 protein: CASSLTGQVETQYF; CDR3 DNA: TGTGCCAGCAGCTTGACAGGGCAAGTGGAGACCCAGTACTTC
V gene: TRBV7-6; D gene: TRBD2; clone size: -; J gene: TRBJ2-2; CDR3 protein: CASSSVGTSGVAGELFF; CDR3 DNA: TGTGCCAGCAGCTCCGTCGGGACTAGCGGGGTCGCCGGGGAGCTGTTTTTT
V gene: TRBV9; D gene: -; clone size: -; J gene: TRBJ2-6; CDR3 protein: CASSVGLSGANVLTF; CDR3 DNA: TGTGCCAGCAGCGTAGGTCTCTCTGGGGCCAACGTCCTGACTTTC
V gene: TRBV12-3/TRBV12-4; D gene: -; clone size: once; J gene: TRBJ1-2; CDR3 protein: CASSNGGDYGYTF; CDR3 DNA: TGTGCCAGCAGCAACGGGGGGGACTATGGCTACACCTTC
V gene: TRBV7-3; D gene: -; clone size: few; J gene: TRBJ1-1; CDR3 protein: CASSLGGGTEAFF; CDR3 DNA: TGTGCCAGCAGCTTAGGGGGCGGGACTGAAGCTTTCTTT
V gene: TRBV6-4; D gene: TRBD2; clone size: -; J gene: TRBJ2-3; CDR3 protein: CAAAGDLGRGTQDTQYF; CDR3 DNA: TGTGCCGCAGCGGGGGATTTAGGGCGGGGCACACAAGATACGCAGTATTTT
V gene: TRBV4-2; D gene: TRBD2; clone size: few; J gene: TRBJ2-2; CDR3 protein: CAGKAGGPGDTGELFF; CDR3 DNA: TGTGCGGGGAAAGCGGGAGGGCCCGGGGACACCGGGGAGCTGTTTTTT
V gene: TRBV6-1; D gene: -; clone size: -; J gene: TRBJ1-5; CDR3 protein: CASSEAGRRDQPQHF; CDR3 DNA: TGTGCCAGCAGTGAGGCCGGAAGGCGGGATCAGCCCCAGCATTTT
V gene: TRBV19; D gene: TRBD1; clone size: once; J gene: TRBJ1-1; CDR3 protein: CASSLTGEVTEAFF; CDR3 DNA: TGTGCCAGTAGCCTGACAGGGGAAGTCACTGAAGCTTTCTTT
V gene: TRBV18; D gene: -; clone size: -; J gene: TRBJ1-5; CDR3 protein: CASSRNEGRGQPQHF; CDR3 DNA: TGTGCCAGCTCACGAAATGAGGGGCGGGGGCAGCCCCAGCATTTT
V gene: TRBV19; D gene: TRBD2; clone size: few; J gene: TRBJ2-7; CDR3 protein: CASSIQASGGTYEQYF; CDR3 DNA: TGTGCCAGTAGTATCCAGGCTAGCGGGGGGACCTACGAGCAGTACTTC
V gene: TRBV3-1/TRBV3-2; D gene: -; clone size: few; J gene: TRBJ2-7; CDR3 protein: CASSQDLQVPPYEQYF; CDR3 DNA: TGTGCCAGCAGCCAAGACCTACAGGTCCCCCCCTACGAGCAGTACTTC
V gene: TRBV5-1; D gene: -; clone size: -; J gene: TRBJ1-1; CDR3 protein: CASSNPGKNTEAFF; CDR3 DNA: TGCGCCAGCAGCAACCCAGGGAAGAACACTGAAGCTTTCTTT
V gene: TRBV30; D gene: -; clone size: -; J gene: TRBJ1-2; CDR3 protein: CAWSGGGAGYGYTF; CDR3 DNA: TGTGCCTGGAGTGGTGGGGGGGCAGGCTATGGCTACACCTTC
V gene: TRBV7-7; D gene: TRBD2; clone size: -; J gene: TRBJ2-2; CDR3 protein: CASSPTSGRAGELFF; CDR3 DNA: TGTGCCAGCAGCCCGACTAGCGGAAGAGCCGGGGAGCTGTTTTTT
V gene: TRBV10-2; D gene: -; clone size: once; J gene: TRBJ1-5; CDR3 protein: CASSESLTYQPQHF; CDR3 DNA: TGCGCCAGCAGTGAGTCGTTAACATATCAGCCCCAGCATTTT